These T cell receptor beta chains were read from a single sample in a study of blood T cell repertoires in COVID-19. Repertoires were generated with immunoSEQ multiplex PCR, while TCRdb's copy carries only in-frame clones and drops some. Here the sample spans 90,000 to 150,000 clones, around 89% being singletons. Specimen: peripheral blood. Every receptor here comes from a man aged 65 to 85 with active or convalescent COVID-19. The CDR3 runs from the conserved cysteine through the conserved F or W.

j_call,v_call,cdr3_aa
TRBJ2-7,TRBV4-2,CASSPATSVGREQYF
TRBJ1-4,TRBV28,CASSSYEKLFF
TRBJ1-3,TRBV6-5,CASSLAGGAGNTIYF
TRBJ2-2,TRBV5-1,CASSLVQINTGELFF
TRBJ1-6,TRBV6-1,CASSEGQGATPLHF
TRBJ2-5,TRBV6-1,CASSEARSSIETQYF
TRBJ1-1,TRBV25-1,CASSESGTGRAEAFF
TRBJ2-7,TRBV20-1,CSAPRSYEQYF
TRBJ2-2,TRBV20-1,CSASDSPGELFF
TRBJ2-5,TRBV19,CASSRDSQYQETQYF
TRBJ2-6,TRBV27,CASSLVEGSSGANVLTF
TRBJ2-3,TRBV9,CASSSRGVAGPTDTQYF
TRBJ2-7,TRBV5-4,CASSGSSGGLAREQYF
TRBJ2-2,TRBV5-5,CASSLGGRDGSGELFF
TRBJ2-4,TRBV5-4,CASSLPGARNIQYF
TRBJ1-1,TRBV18,CASSLTETNTEAFF
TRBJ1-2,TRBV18,CASSPSLDIGYTF